Following are 4 T cell receptor beta chains from one sample sequenced in a study of human T cells and chemical hapten exposure. TCRdb re-called the RACE reads through MiXCR, storing one row per CDR3 protein. The sample consists of more than 85,000 distinct CDR3 sequences, 11% of them appearing once. The time point: patch test 2, 6 weeks after DPC sensitization. The treatment is: therapeutic diphenylcyclopropenone sensitization with weekly scalp DPC. The sequencing here drew on whole blood, taken in connection with sensitization to the hapten diphenylcyclopropenone (DPC). All receptors derive from a man in his forties with alopecia areata. Some clones in this sample may be carry-over from other donors' samples.

Only a few counts were recorded for this clonotype. V gene TRBV7-9 combines with J gene TRBJ2-3, with D uncertain. V was clipped by 5 bases and J by 2 bases, with 11 bases between them. Germline lookup yields CDR1 SEHNR and CDR2 FQNEAQ (reference sequence). The CDR3 totals 14 residues. The CDR3: CASSPRPLTDTQYF. The CDR3 DNA sequence: TGTGCCAGCAGCCCCCGACCACTCACAGATACGCAGTATTTT.

This clonotype was seen many times. This chain connects TRBV6-5 to TRBJ1-2, with TRBD1 matching over 8 bases. The germline V gene encodes CDR1 MNHEY and CDR2 SVGAGI. The ends lost 3 bases at V and 8 bases at J; junction bases unmatched: 11. This CDR3 contains 15 residues. Here the CDR3 reads CASSYRTGRSGGYTF. CDR3 coding DNA: TGTGCCAGCAGTTATAGGACAGGGAGGTCGGGGGGCTACACCTTC.

The genes are TRBV6-5 and TRBJ1-6; no definite D call. Germline assignment: CDR1 MNHEY and CDR2 SVGAGI. The CDR3 consists of 15 residues. The V end lost 1 base, the J end lost 12 bases, and 16 bases lay between the germline ends. Here the CDR3 reads CASSYYSAGDEPLHF. DNA of the CDR3: TGTGCCAGCAGTTACTATTCCGCAGGCGACGAACCCCTCCACTTT.

This clonotype was seen repeatedly, ten times or more. The CDR3 here is CASTLLPSSYEQYV. The CDR3, as DNA: TGTGCCAGCACCCTGCTTCCGAGCTCCTACGAGCAGTACGTC. The chain joins TRBV7-9 to TRBJ2-7; D is unresolved. CDR1 and CDR2 from the germline V gene are SEHNR and FQNEAQ (reference sequence). V lost 7 bases and J lost 0, with 13 bases in between. The CDR3 length is 14 residues.